Listed below are T cell receptor beta chains from one sample, sequenced in a study of shared clonotypes between healthy human individuals. Data came from immunoSEQ multiplex PCR; TCRdb stores just in-frame clones and leaves some out. In the table there are millions of clones, about 92% of which are singletons. Sequencing used naive CD8+ T cells from PBMCs. These receptors all stem from a man aged 18-30 years in good health. Some clones in this sample may be carry-over from other donors' samples. The CDR3 runs from the conserved cysteine through the conserved F or W. D genes are given only for firm matches. A clone size is listed for some rows: how often the clone was seen (once, few, many), or a class if it is expanded.

d_gene	v_gene	j_gene	abundance	CDR3nt	CDR3aa
TRBD2	TRBV14	TRBJ2-1	once	TGTGCCAGCAGCCAAGATATGAGACTAGCGGGAGACCATGAGCAGTTCTTC	CASSQDMRLAGDHEQFF
-	TRBV11-3	TRBJ2-7	-	TGTGCCAGCAGCTTAGGCCGGACCTACGAGCAGTACTTC	CASSLGRTYEQYF
-	TRBV27	TRBJ2-1	-	TGTGCCAGCAGTTTATACCCCTCGCGCTTGAATGAGCAGTTCTTC	CASSLYPSRLNEQFF
-	TRBV11-2	TRBJ2-1	-	TGTGCCAGCGCCTCACAGGCCTACAATGAGCAGTTCTTC	CASASQAYNEQFF
-	TRBV2	TRBJ1-5	-	TGTGCCAGCAATAGAGGACAGATCAATCAGCCCCAGCATTTT	CASNRGQINQPQHF
TRBD1	TRBV9	TRBJ2-5	-	TGTGCCAGCAGCGGTACAGGGGCCCGAGAGACCCAGTACTTC	CASSGTGARETQYF
-	TRBV4-2	TRBJ2-7	-	TGTGCCAGCGGGCTAGCCTCCTACGAGCAGTACTTC	CASGLASYEQYF
TRBD2	TRBV7-9	TRBJ2-1	-	TGTGCCAGCAGCCTTAGCCCGGGGGACTATCGTTACAATGAGCAGTTCTTC	CASSLSPGDYRYNEQFF
-	TRBV29-1	TRBJ2-2	few	TGCAGCGTCCAAGGGCTTTGGCGGACCGGGGAGCTGTTTTTT	CSVQGLWRTGELFF
-	TRBV7-9	TRBJ1-3	few	TGTGCCACCATGGAGGTGGGCACCGTATATTTT	CATMEVGTVYF
TRBD1	TRBV7-3	TRBJ2-7	once	TGTGCCAGCAGCTTAACAGGGACAGGAGGTGAAGAGCAGTACTTC	CASSLTGTGGEEQYF
TRBD2	TRBV2	TRBJ2-3	-	TGTGCCAGCAGTGGGACTAGCCTAAGCCGTTACCTTAGCACAGATACGCAGTATTTT	CASSGTSLSRYLSTDTQYF
-	TRBV27	TRBJ1-4	few	TGTGCCAGCAGTTTATCGACGGGATGGCGAAAACATTTT	CASSLSTGWRKHF
-	TRBV7-9	TRBJ2-2	-	TGTGCCAGCAGCCCGGTGGAGGGCGAAAACACCGGGGAGCTGTTTTTT	CASSPVEGENTGELFF
TRBD1	TRBV13	TRBJ2-7	-	TGTGCCAGCAGCTCTCCCGGGACAGGGGGCAACGAGCAGTACTTC	CASSSPGTGGNEQYF
-	TRBV5-1	TRBJ2-5	-	TGCGCCAGCAGCTTGACGTGGGCCCCCCAAGAGACCCAGTACTTC	CASSLTWAPQETQYF
TRBD2	TRBV30	TRBJ2-3	-	TGTGCCTGGAGTGTACTAGCGGAGCATCCTAGCACAGATACGCAGTATTTT	CAWSVLAEHPSTDTQYF
TRBD2	TRBV2	TRBJ2-7	once	TGTGCCAGCAGTAATCTAGCGGGAGTAGGCTACGAGCAGTACTTC	CASSNLAGVGYEQYF
-	TRBV10-2	TRBJ1-4	-	TGCGCCAGCAGTGAGTTGGCACCCAGTAATGAAAAACTGTTTTTT	CASSELAPSNEKLFF
-	TRBV25-1	TRBJ2-7	-	TGTGCCAGCAGTCAGGGGTACGAGCAGTACTTC	CASSQGYEQYF
-	TRBV7-9	TRBJ2-7	-	TGTGCCAGCAGTAATGATATTCATACCGTATCCTACGAGCAGTACTTC	CASSNDIHTVSYEQYF
-	TRBV4-3	TRBJ2-1	-	TGCGCCAGCAGCCAAGATCGGGGTTCTTCCTACAATGAGCAGTTCTTC	CASSQDRGSSYNEQFF
-	TRBV4-2	TRBJ2-1	once	TGTGCCAGCAGCCAAGACCCTAAGTTTAGCTCCTACAATGAGCAGTTCTTC	CASSQDPKFSSYNEQFF
-	TRBV7-9	TRBJ2-7	-	TGTGCCAGCAGCTTAGATAACCGACCCTACGAGCAGTACTTC	CASSLDNRPYEQYF
TRBD2	TRBV7-9	TRBJ2-7	-	TGTGCCAGCAGTTTCGGGACTAGCGGGAGCACCCACGAGCAGTACTTC	CASSFGTSGSTHEQYF
-	TRBV30	TRBJ2-1	-	TGTGCCTGGAGTGTCCCCTGGGACCTTACGAGGAATGAGCAGTTCTTC	CAWSVPWDLTRNEQFF
-	TRBV6-5	TRBJ1-5	-	TGTGCCAGCAGTTATTTCGTGGGACACCAGCCCCAGCATTTT	CASSYFVGHQPQHF
-	TRBV9	TRBJ1-2	-	TGTGCCAGCAGCTCTGTTAAACGGGTAGATGGCTACACCTTC	CASSSVKRVDGYTF
TRBD1	TRBV2	TRBJ2-5	-	TGTGCCAGCAGTGGGGGACAGGGGGGCGAGACCCAGTACTTC	CASSGGQGGETQYF
-	TRBV12-2	TRBJ2-1	few	TGTGCAAGTCGCTTAGCGTGCAATGAGCAGTTCTTC	CASRLACNEQFF
-	TRBV7-6	TRBJ2-7	once	TGTGCCAGCAGCCCCCCAGGACGAGGCGAGCAGTACTTC	CASSPPGRGEQYF
TRBD2	TRBV9	TRBJ2-7	-	TGTGCCAGCAGCGTTAGCGGGAGTCAAGTCGAGCAGTACTTC	CASSVSGSQVEQYF
TRBD1	TRBV5-5	TRBJ2-7	-	TGTGCCAGCAGCTTGAGGGACAGCTCCTACGAGCAGTACTTC	CASSLRDSSYEQYF
-	TRBV7-3	TRBJ2-7	-	TGTGCCAGCAGCTTGGGCTCACACTCCTACGAGCAGTACTTC	CASSLGSHSYEQYF
TRBD2	TRBV11-2	TRBJ2-1	-	TGTGCCAGCAGCTTAGGACTAGCGGGAGGACTCTACAATGAGCAGTTCTTC	CASSLGLAGGLYNEQFF
-	TRBV19	TRBJ2-1	-	TGTGCCAGTAGTCCCTGGGAGAGTACCAATGAGCAGTTCTTC	CASSPWESTNEQFF
-	TRBV5-1	TRBJ1-3	-	TGCGCCAGCAGCTCAGGGCGTGCAGGAGGAAACACCATATATTTT	CASSSGRAGGNTIYF
-	TRBV11-2	TRBJ1-5	once	TGTGCCAGCGGCTGGGTAGGCGGACCCAATCAGCCCCAGCATTTT	CASGWVGGPNQPQHF
-	TRBV5-1	TRBJ2-7	once	TGCGCCAGCAGCCCCGGACTTCGGGACCGCGAGCAGTACTTC	CASSPGLRDREQYF
TRBD1	TRBV4-1	TRBJ2-7	-	TGCGCCAGCAGCTTGGGACAGGGCTTTTCCTACGAGCAGTACTTC	CASSLGQGFSYEQYF
-	TRBV19	TRBJ1-5	-	TGTGCCAGTAGTTACGGGGGGAGCAATCAGCCCCAGCATTTT	CASSYGGSNQPQHF
TRBD1	TRBV4-1	TRBJ1-2	-	TGCGCCAGCAGCCAAGTTCTGACGGACAGGTCCTATGGCTACACCTTC	CASSQVLTDRSYGYTF
TRBD1	TRBV10-3	TRBJ1-1	-	TGTGCCATCAGTGACCAAGGGAGGGGGCCCTACACTGAAGCTTTCTTT	CAISDQGRGPYTEAFF
-	TRBV27	TRBJ2-7	-	TGTGCCAGCAGTTTACGGGGGTTACTATACGAGCAGTACTTC	CASSLRGLLYEQYF
TRBD1	TRBV14	TRBJ2-7	once	TGTGCCAGCAGCCAAGACTTAGATCCGACAGGGGGCCTCTACGAGCAGTACTTC	CASSQDLDPTGGLYEQYF
TRBD2	TRBV5-6	TRBJ2-7	-	TGTGCCAGCAGCTTTGGGACTAGCACCTACGAGCAGTACTTC	CASSFGTSTYEQYF
-	TRBV4-1	TRBJ2-7	once	TGCGCCAGCAGCCAAAGGGGGACAAGCTCCTACGAGCAGTACTTC	CASSQRGTSSYEQYF
-	TRBV11-2	TRBJ1-1	-	TGTGCCAGCAGCTCCAACAGGGAGAACACTGAAGCTTTCTTT	CASSSNRENTEAFF
-	TRBV27	TRBJ2-7	-	TGTGCCAGCAGTCTCATCAGAGGCTACGAGCAGTACTTC	CASSLIRGYEQYF
-	TRBV6-5	TRBJ2-7	-	TGTGCCAGCAGTTACGGGGGACGGCCTACCTACGAGCAGTACTTC	CASSYGGRPTYEQYF
-	TRBV7-6	TRBJ2-1	-	TGTGCCAGCAGCCCGCGGGCCTGGGGGGAAGGGATAAATGAGCAGTTCTTC	CASSPRAWGEGINEQFF